A selection of T cell receptor beta chains follows, all from one sample in a study of cytomegalovirus exposure and HLA in healthy donors. Generated by immunoSEQ multiplex PCR, the TCRdb table keeps only in-frame clones and is missing some. The table includes about 170,000 clones, approximately 72% detected once. Sample: PBMCs. The receptor source for this set is a female donor in good health and CMV-seronegative. Both conserved end residues are part of each CDR3. Each record gives: V gene, clone size, J gene, D gene, CDR3 DNA, CDR3 protein. D genes are given only for firm matches. Clone size is shown for a subset of rows, as once, few, many or a class of expanded clone.

TRBV5-5,few,TRBJ2-1,TRBD1,TGTGCCAGCAGTCGGCAGGGGGACAGCTCCTACAATGAGCAGTTCTTC,CASSRQGDSSYNEQFF
TRBV5-6,NA,TRBJ1-1,NA,TGTGCCAGCAGCTTGGGGCAGGGGGAAGCTTTCTTT,CASSLGQGEAFF
TRBV19,NA,TRBJ1-2,TRBD1,TGTGCCAGTGCCGGACAGGGAGGGGTTGCGAACTATGGCTACACCTTC,CASAGQGGVANYGYTF
TRBV4-1,few,TRBJ1-1,NA,TGCGCCAGCAGCCAAGATGCCAGGGAGAACACTGAAGCTTTCTTT,CASSQDARENTEAFF
TRBV5-1,NA,TRBJ2-1,TRBD2,TGCGCCAGCAGCATAGGGACTAGCGGGACAAGGTACAATGAGCAGTTCTTC,CASSIGTSGTRYNEQFF
TRBV5-1,NA,TRBJ1-1,TRBD1,TGCGCCAGCAGCCCCAGGACAGGGGGGGACACTGAAGCTTTCTTT,CASSPRTGGDTEAFF
TRBV7-7,NA,TRBJ1-1,NA,TGTGCCAGCAGCTTATCAGGGAACACTGAAGCTTTCTTT,CASSLSGNTEAFF
TRBV19,few,TRBJ2-3,TRBD2,TGTGCCAGTGGGGGAAGGACTAGCGCCGCAGATACGCAGTATTTT,CASGGRTSAADTQYF
TRBV4-1,NA,TRBJ2-2,NA,TGCGCCAGCAGCCAAGCTGGCAGGTCCCCGAACACCGGGGAGCTGTTTTTT,CASSQAGRSPNTGELFF
TRBV7-3,NA,TRBJ2-1,NA,TGTGCCAGCAGCTTAGCAGGGGGGCCTTACAATGAGCAGTTCTTC,CASSLAGGPYNEQFF
TRBV6-1,NA,TRBJ2-7,NA,TGTGCCGTCCCGGTCAGGACCTACGAGCAGTACTTC,CAVPVRTYEQYF
TRBV27,many,TRBJ1-1,NA,TGTGCCAGCAGTTTATCTCGGGGGGTGGGGGGCACTGAAGCTTTCTTT,CASSLSRGVGGTEAFF
TRBV28,NA,TRBJ1-4,NA,TGTGCCAGCAGGTCAGGGGCAACTAATGAAAAACTGTTTTTT,CASRSGATNEKLFF
TRBV18,NA,TRBJ1-1,TRBD1,TGTGCCAGCTCACTCGAAAGACAGGGCATGGGAGCTTTCTTT,CASSLERQGMGAFF
TRBV10-3,NA,TRBJ2-5,NA,TGTGCCATCGCGGGGGCCGGGGAGACCCAGTACTTC,CAIAGAGETQYF
TRBV5-1,NA,TRBJ2-7,NA,TGCGCCAGCAGCCCCGGCCCCGGACAGAGCTCCTACGAGCAGTACTTC,CASSPGPGQSSYEQYF
TRBV30,few,TRBJ1-2,NA,TGTGCCTGGACCCTAACTGGACAGATCTATGGCTACACCTTC,CAWTLTGQIYGYTF
TRBV15,NA,TRBJ2-5,NA,TGTGCCACCAGCAGAGTCCGGGGGCAAGAGACCCAGTACTTC,CATSRVRGQETQYF
TRBV5-1,NA,TRBJ1-1,TRBD1,TGCGCCAGCAGCTCCGACAGGGTGGACACTGAAGCTTTCTTT,CASSSDRVDTEAFF
TRBV7-2,NA,TRBJ1-2,NA,TGTGCCAGCAGCAGCAAAGCAGGCGCCTCTGGCTACACCTTC,CASSSKAGASGYTF
TRBV5-1,NA,TRBJ1-1,NA,TGCGCCAGCAGCCGGGATTGGAACACTGAAGCTTTCTTT,CASSRDWNTEAFF
TRBV19,NA,TRBJ2-6,TRBD2,TGTGCCAGTACCCAACGGGGGGGCACTGGGGCCAACGTCCTGACTTTC,CASTQRGGTGANVLTF
TRBV19,NA,TRBJ2-6,NA,TGTGCCAGTAGTATCGGAGTCTACGGAGGGGCCAACGTCCTGACTTTC,CASSIGVYGGANVLTF
TRBV5-3,NA,TRBJ1-4,TRBD1,TGTGCCAGAAGACCAACAGGGGGATCGGGTGAAAAACTGTTTTTT,CARRPTGGSGEKLFF
TRBV19,NA,TRBJ2-2,NA,TGTGCCAGTAGTAAAATGGGACTGACCGGGGAGCTGTTTTTT,CASSKMGLTGELFF
TRBV27,NA,TRBJ1-5,TRBD1,TGTGCCAGCAGCCGGACAGGAGAGGTCAATCAGCCCCAGCATTTT,CASSRTGEVNQPQHF
TRBV27,NA,TRBJ2-2,TRBD2,TGTGCCAGCAGGTCTAGGGTAGCGGGGGTCGGGGAGCTGTTTTTT,CASRSRVAGVGELFF
TRBV27,few,TRBJ2-7,NA,TGTGCCAGCAGTTACGGCTACGAGCAGTACTTC,CASSYGYEQYF
TRBV12-5,NA,TRBJ2-2,TRBD2,TGTGCTAGTGGTTACGGACTAGCGGGCGCCCCCGGGGAGCTGTTTTTT,CASGYGLAGAPGELFF
TRBV27,few,TRBJ1-2,NA,TGTGCCAGCAGTTTGAGAGGGGGCTATGGCTACACCTTC,CASSLRGGYGYTF
TRBV9,NA,TRBJ1-1,NA,TGTGCCAGCAGCGTAGCTAACGGACACGAAGCTTTCTTT,CASSVANGHEAFF
TRBV5-1,NA,TRBJ1-1,TRBD1,TGCGCCAGCAGCAGGGGGGCAGGGGGGATGAACACTGAAGCTTTCTTT,CASSRGAGGMNTEAFF
TRBV5-8,NA,TRBJ2-7,TRBD1,TGTGCCAGCAGCCATCGGACAGGTGGACTCTACGAGCAGTACTTC,CASSHRTGGLYEQYF
TRBV7-3,NA,TRBJ2-1,TRBD2,TGTGCCAGCGGGGGAGCGGGAGGTTACAATGAGCAGTTCTTC,CASGGAGGYNEQFF
TRBV4-1,NA,TRBJ1-3,NA,TGCGCCAGCAGCCAAGGCCCTCCACCAACAGGGACGGGAAACACCATATATTTT,CASSQGPPPTGTGNTIYF
TRBV7-6,NA,TRBJ2-7,TRBD2,TGTGCCAGCAGCTGGGGGACTAGCGGCTCCTACGAGCAGTACTTC,CASSWGTSGSYEQYF
TRBV13,NA,TRBJ1-1,NA,TGTGCCAGCAGCTGGTCTGGGGCGCAGAGACCTGAAGCTTTCTTT,CASSWSGAQRPEAFF
TRBV29-1,NA,TRBJ2-2,TRBD2,TGCAGCGGGGTGTTAGCGGGGATTTCGCAGGAGCTGTTTTTT,CSGVLAGISQELFF
TRBV4-2,once,TRBJ2-1,NA,TGTGCCAGCAGCCTACCAGGATATGACAATGAGCAGTTCTTC,CASSLPGYDNEQFF
TRBV21-1,NA,TRBJ1-5,NA,TGTGCCAGCAGCATCCGGGACACGAGCAATCAGCCCCAGCATTTT,CASSIRDTSNQPQHF
TRBV6-1,once,TRBJ1-1,NA,TGTGCCAGCAGTGAAGCGCGACGGGGAGCTTTCTTT,CASSEARRGAFF
TRBV5-1,once,TRBJ1-2,NA,TGCGCCAGCAGCTTGGCGGACACGGTTTATGGCTACACCTTC,CASSLADTVYGYTF
TRBV6-5,NA,TRBJ2-5,NA,TGTGCCAGCACCCGCGTAGGAGAAGGGGCCCAGTACTTC,CASTRVGEGAQYF
TRBV30,few,TRBJ2-1,NA,TGTGCCTGGAGTGTATGGGGCAAAGGATACAATGAGCAGTTCTTC,CAWSVWGKGYNEQFF
TRBV5-1,NA,TRBJ1-4,TRBD1,TGCGCCAGCAGCTTTGGGGGACAGGCCAATGAAAAACTGTTTTTT,CASSFGGQANEKLFF
TRBV5-1,NA,TRBJ1-1,TRBD1,TGCGCCAGCAGCTTGGACGGGACAGGGTACACTGAAGCTTTCTTT,CASSLDGTGYTEAFF
TRBV30,NA,TRBJ2-7,TRBD1,TGTGCCTGGAGTCTTGTCAGGGGGTACGAGCAGTACTTC,CAWSLVRGYEQYF
TRBV6-5,NA,TRBJ2-5,NA,TGTGCCAGCAGTTACATGGGGCCGCCCTCCAAGACCCAGTACTTC,CASSYMGPPSKTQYF
TRBV25-1,few,TRBJ2-2,TRBD2,TGTGCCAGCGGAAGCGGGAGGCTTAACACCGGGGAGCTGTTTTTT,CASGSGRLNTGELFF
TRBV19,NA,TRBJ1-2,TRBD1,TGTGCCAGTACCCCTGCAGGGGGCGCCTACTATGGCTACACCTTC,CASTPAGGAYYGYTF
TRBV30,NA,TRBJ2-1,NA,TGTGCCTGGGAGGGGGTAGGTGAGCAGTTCTTC,CAWEGVGEQFF
TRBV6-1,NA,TRBJ2-7,TRBD1,TGTGCCAGCAGTGAATTAGACAGGGTTAACTACGAGCAGTACTTC,CASSELDRVNYEQYF
TRBV30,NA,TRBJ2-7,TRBD1,TGTGCCTGGAGACAGGGGGGCTCCTACGAGCAGTACTTC,CAWRQGGSYEQYF
TRBV11-2,NA,TRBJ2-7,NA,TGTGCCAGCAGCTTCCACTACGAGCAGTACTTC,CASSFHYEQYF
TRBV30,NA,TRBJ1-1,NA,TGTGCCTGGAGTGCGGGGGGCTCAAGGACTGAAGCTTTCTTT,CAWSAGGSRTEAFF